The 4 T cell receptor beta chains below were found in one sample sequenced in a study of a mutant IDH1 vaccine in newly diagnosed glioma. Time point denoted: week 35, safety follow-up. One vaccine dose held 300 ug of mutant IDH1 20-mer peptide and came with topical imiquimod. Generated by immunoSEQ multiplex PCR, the TCRdb table keeps only in-frame clones and is missing some. The sample includes 45,000 to 55,000 clones, over 65% of them seen just once. No antigen has been identified for these receptors. Source: PBMCs, taken from a glioma patient whose treatment included an IDH1 peptide vaccine. These receptors came from a man in his forties or fifties with glioma.

The chain has TRBV5-1 and TRBJ2-6; D is undetermined. The V end was cut by 2 bases, the J end by 0 bases, with 3 bases between. The CDR3 totals 14 residues. The germline V gene encodes CDR1 SGHRS and CDR2 YFSETQ. The CDR3 nucleotides read TGCGCCAGCAGCTTCAACTCTGGGGCCAACGTCCTGACTTTC. Residues: CASSFNSGANVLTF.

A few counts support this clone. This chain uses TRBV11-1 with TRBJ2-5; 10 positions match TRBD1. J lost 4 bases, V lost 5 bases, and 1 base had no gene match. The CDR3 contains 13 residues. The germline CDR1 and CDR2 sequences are SGHAT and FQDESV (reference sequence). The CDR3 nucleotides are TGTGCCAGCAGCCGGGACAGGGGAGAGACCCAGTACTTC. Amino acids: CASSRDRGETQYF. The variable domain in full, with the rest retrieved from reference TRBV11-1 and TRBJ2-5, is EAEVAQSPRYKITEKSQAVAFWCDPISGHATLYWYRQILGQGPELLVQFQDESVVDDSQLPKDRFSAERLKGVDSTLKIQPAELGDSAMYLCASSRDRGETQYFGPGTRLLVL.

V is TRBV4-2 and J is TRBJ2-1; 14 bases are a match to TRBD2. Germline V gene data show CDR1 as LGHNA and CDR2 as YNFKEQ. Trimming at V came to 4 bases and at J to 8 bases, leaving 4 bases not matched to a gene. The CDR3 spans 15 residues. Here the CDR3 DNA reads TGTGCCAGCAGCCTGGGACTAGCGGGAGACTATGAGCAGTTCTTC. Its protein is CASSLGLAGDYEQFF.

The chain links TRBV5-6 to TRBJ1-1; D perhaps matches TRBD1 (6 bases). The CDR3 is 17 residues long. The V end lost 0 bases, the J end lost 1 base, and 16 bases lay between the germline ends. CDR1 is SGHDT, CDR2 YYEEEE, per germline. CDR3 in DNA: TGTGCCAGCAGCTTGGCCGTTAGGACAGCAAAGAACACTGAAGCTTTCTTT. Protein sequence: CASSLAVRTAKNTEAFF.